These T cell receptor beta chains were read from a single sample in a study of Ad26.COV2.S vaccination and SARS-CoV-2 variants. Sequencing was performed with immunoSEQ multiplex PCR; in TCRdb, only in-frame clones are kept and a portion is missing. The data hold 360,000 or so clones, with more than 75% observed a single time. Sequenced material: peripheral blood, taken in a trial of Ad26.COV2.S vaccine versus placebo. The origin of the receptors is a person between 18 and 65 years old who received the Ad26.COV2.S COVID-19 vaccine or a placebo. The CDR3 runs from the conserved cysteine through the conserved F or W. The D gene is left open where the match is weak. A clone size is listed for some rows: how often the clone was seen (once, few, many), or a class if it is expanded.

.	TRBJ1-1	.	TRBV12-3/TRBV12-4	CASSLTLNTEAFF	TGTGCCAGCAGTTTAACCCTCAACACTGAAGCTTTCTTT
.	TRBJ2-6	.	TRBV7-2	CASTNSGANVLTF	TGTGCCAGCACCAACTCTGGGGCCAACGTCCTGACTTTC
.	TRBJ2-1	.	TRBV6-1	CASSEVVGANNEQFF	TGTGCCAGCAGTGAAGTGGTGGGGGCTAACAATGAGCAGTTCTTC
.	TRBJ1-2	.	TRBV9	CASSVGGPNYGYTF	TGTGCCAGCAGCGTAGGGGGACCCAACTATGGCTACACCTTC
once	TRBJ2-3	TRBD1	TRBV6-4	CASSLTGMDTQYF	TGTGCCAGCAGCCTGACAGGGATGGATACGCAGTATTTT
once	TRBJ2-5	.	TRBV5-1	CASSLRRGETQYF	TGCGCCAGCAGCTTACGACGAGGGGAGACCCAGTACTTC
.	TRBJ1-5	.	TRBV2	CASSGEGNQPQHF	TGTGCCAGCTCAGGGGAGGGTAATCAGCCCCAGCATTTT
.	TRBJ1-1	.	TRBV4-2	CASSRGNTEAFF	TGTGCCAGCAGCCGGGGGAACACTGAAGCTTTCTTT
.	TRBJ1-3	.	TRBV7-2	CASSLGRSSGNTIYF	TGTGCCAGCAGCTTAGGTCGGAGCTCTGGAAACACCATATATTTT
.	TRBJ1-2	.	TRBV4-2	CASSQDGRNYGYTF	TGTGCCAGCAGCCAAGACGGCCGGAACTATGGCTACACCTTC
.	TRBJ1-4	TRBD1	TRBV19	CASSSLRRGPEKLFF	TGTGCCAGTAGTTCCCTGCGCAGGGGGCCTGAAAAACTGTTTTTT
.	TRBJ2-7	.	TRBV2	CATLYSSSYEQYF	TGTGCCACCCTTTACAGCAGCTCCTACGAGCAGTACTTC
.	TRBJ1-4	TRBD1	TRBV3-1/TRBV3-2	CASSGVDRGRGEKLFF	TGTGCCAGCAGCGGAGTTGACAGGGGGCGAGGTGAAAAACTGTTTTTT
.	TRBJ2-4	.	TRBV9	CASSGPLHIQYF	TGTGCCAGCAGCGGACCTCTGCACATTCAGTACTTC
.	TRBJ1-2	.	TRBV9	CASSTEGGSERYYGYTF	TGTGCCAGCAGCACCGAGGGGGGATCGGAGAGGTACTATGGCTACACCTTC
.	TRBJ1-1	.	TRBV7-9	CASSPNKGSEAFF	TGTGCCAGCAGCCCTAATAAGGGGTCTGAAGCTTTCTTT
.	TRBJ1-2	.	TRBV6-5	CASNRARGYTF	TGTGCCAGCAACAGGGCCCGTGGCTACACCTTC
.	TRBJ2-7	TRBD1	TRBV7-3	CASSRDRSYEQYF	TGTGCCAGCAGCCGGGACAGATCCTACGAGCAGTACTTC
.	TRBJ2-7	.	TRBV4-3	CASSQAQGNEQYF	TGCGCCAGCAGCCAAGCTCAGGGGAACGAGCAGTACTTC
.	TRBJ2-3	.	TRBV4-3	CASSQSGLGDTQYF	TGCGCCAGCAGCCAATCGGGACTCGGAGATACGCAGTATTTT
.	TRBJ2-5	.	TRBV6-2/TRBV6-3	CASSYSPSRVQETQYF	TGTGCCAGCAGTTACTCCCCTTCTAGGGTACAAGAGACCCAGTACTTC
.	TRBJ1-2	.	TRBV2	CASSEIQFYGYTF	TGTGCCAGCAGTGAAATCCAATTCTATGGCTACACCTTC
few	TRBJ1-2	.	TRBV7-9	CASSLTGGRYGYTF	TGTGCCAGCAGCCTCACTGGAGGGCGTTATGGCTACACCTTC
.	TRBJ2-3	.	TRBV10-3	CAISEAGERWDTQYF	TGTGCCATCAGTGAGGCGGGCGAACGGTGGGATACGCAGTATTTT
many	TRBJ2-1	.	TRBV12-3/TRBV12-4	CASSRGKGQFF	TGTGCCAGCAGTCGGGGAAAGGGGCAGTTCTTC
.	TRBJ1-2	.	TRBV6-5	CASSYSKNYGYTF	TGTGCCAGCAGTTACTCTAAAAACTATGGCTACACCTTC
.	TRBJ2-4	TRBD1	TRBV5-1	CASSLEGTENIQYF	TGCGCCAGCAGCTTGGAAGGGACAGAAAACATTCAGTACTTC
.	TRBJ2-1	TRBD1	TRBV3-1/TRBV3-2	CASSRGTGETDEQFF	TGTGCCAGCAGCCGAGGGACAGGGGAAACGGATGAGCAGTTCTTC
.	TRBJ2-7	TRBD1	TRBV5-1	CASSPTGEYEQYF	TGCGCCAGCAGCCCAACAGGGGAGTACGAGCAGTACTTC
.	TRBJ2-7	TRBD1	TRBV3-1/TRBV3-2	CASSQEDRGFYEQYF	TGTGCCAGCAGCCAAGAGGACAGGGGGTTTTACGAGCAGTACTTC
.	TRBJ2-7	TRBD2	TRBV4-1	CASSPRLAADPHYEQYF	TGCGCCAGCAGCCCGCGACTAGCGGCGGATCCTCACTACGAGCAGTACTTC
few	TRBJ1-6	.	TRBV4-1	CASSQDRGAWSPLHF	TGCGCCAGCAGCCAAGATCGGGGGGCCTGGTCACCCCTCCACTTT
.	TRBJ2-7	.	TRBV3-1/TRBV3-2	CASSQDRPPSYEQYF	TGTGCCAGCAGCCAAGATCGTCCACCCTCCTACGAGCAGTACTTC
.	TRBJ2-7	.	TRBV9	CASSVVPGSYEQYF	TGTGCCAGCAGCGTAGTACCAGGGTCCTACGAGCAGTACTTC
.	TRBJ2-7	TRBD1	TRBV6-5	CASSWGQGAYEQYF	TGTGCCAGCAGTTGGGGACAGGGAGCCTACGAGCAGTACTTC
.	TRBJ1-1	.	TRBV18	CASSPLPGGMAFF	TGTGCCAGCTCACCGCTCCCGGGGGGGATGGCTTTCTTT
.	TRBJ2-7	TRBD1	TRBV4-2	CASSQQSGTGGYEQYF	TGTGCCAGCAGCCAACAATCCGGGACAGGGGGCTACGAGCAGTACTTC
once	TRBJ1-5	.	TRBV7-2	CASSLVGSVGNQPQHF	TGTGCCAGCAGCTTAGTCGGCAGCGTGGGCAATCAGCCCCAGCATTTT
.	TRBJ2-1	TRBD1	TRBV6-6	CASSQGQKTNEQFF	TGTGCCAGCAGTCAGGGACAGAAGACCAATGAGCAGTTCTTC
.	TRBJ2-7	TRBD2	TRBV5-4	CASSVLAASSYEQYF	TGTGCCAGCAGCGTTCTAGCGGCAAGCTCCTACGAGCAGTACTTC
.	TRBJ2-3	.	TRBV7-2	CASSLEGFTDTQYF	TGTGCCAGCAGCTTAGAGGGTTTCACAGATACGCAGTATTTT
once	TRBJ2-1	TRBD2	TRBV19	CASSRTSGGYNEQFF	TGTGCCAGTAGTCGGACTAGCGGGGGCTACAATGAGCAGTTCTTC
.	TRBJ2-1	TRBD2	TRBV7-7	CASTSLAASNEQFF	TGTGCTAGCACGTCGCTAGCGGCCTCCAATGAGCAGTTCTTC
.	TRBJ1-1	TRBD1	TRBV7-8	CASSPDRVRNTEAFF	TGTGCCAGCAGCCCGGACAGGGTACGGAACACTGAAGCTTTCTTT
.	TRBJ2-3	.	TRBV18	CASSPSIVPSTDTQYF	TGTGCCAGCTCACCATCCATCGTTCCTAGCACAGATACGCAGTATTTT
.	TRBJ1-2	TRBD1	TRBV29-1	CSVPGQGGNYGYTF	TGCAGCGTTCCAGGACAGGGCGGGAACTATGGCTACACCTTC
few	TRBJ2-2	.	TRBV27	CASTGLAYGTGELFF	TGTGCCAGCACGGGGCTAGCCTACGGCACCGGGGAGCTGTTTTTT
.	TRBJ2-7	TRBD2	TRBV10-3	CAIMGTRPYEQYF	TGTGCCATCATGGGGACTAGGCCCTACGAGCAGTACTTC
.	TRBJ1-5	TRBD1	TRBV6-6	CASSYWGQGPNQPQHF	TGTGCCAGCAGTTACTGGGGACAGGGCCCCAATCAGCCCCAGCATTTT
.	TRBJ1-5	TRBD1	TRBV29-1	CSVMRTGDSNQPQHF	TGCAGCGTAATGAGGACAGGAGATAGCAATCAGCCCCAGCATTTT
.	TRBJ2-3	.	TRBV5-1	CASSLQGGPSPDTQYF	TGCGCCAGCAGCCTTCAAGGGGGGCCATCTCCAGATACGCAGTATTTT
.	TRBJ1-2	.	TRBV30	CAWSVTGYGYTF	TGTGCCTGGAGTGTAACAGGCTATGGCTACACCTTC
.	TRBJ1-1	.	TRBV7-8	CASSLGGWNTEAFF	TGTGCCAGCAGCTTAGGAGGTTGGAACACTGAAGCTTTCTTT